This T cell receptor beta chain was identified in a study of human T cells and chemical hapten exposure (dated by TCRdb to 2020 to 2023). Turning to the overall study: For sensitization, 2% DPC in acetone was applied to a roughly 2 cm by roughly 2 cm area of upper inner arm skin. Libraries were pooled for sequencing, and variation in per-sample TCR yields was attributed mainly to small differences in library volumes within the pool. Blood for TCR sequencing was provided by twenty-nine alopecia patients at one to four time points (pre-sensitization, 2, 6 and 24 weeks). Blood samples were taken from patients before sensitization (week 0) and then at 2, 6 and about 24 weeks after DPC sensitization. Weekly therapeutic DPC doses were additionally applied to the scalp of patients throughout the roughly 25-week study period. The study tracked peripheral blood TCR repertoire changes in vivo during primary and secondary sensitization to the hapten diphenylcyclopropenone (DPC) in alopecia patients. The patient cohort, mostly female, included alopecia areata with under or over 50% scalp involvement, alopecia totalis and alopecia universalis. Patch tests used Finn chambers with 0.01% DPC on the upper back, scored after 6 days by International Contact Dermatitis Research Group standards.

The cysteine opens and the phenylalanine closes a CDR3 of 13 amino acids. Here the CDR3 DNA is all that survives: 39 bases in frame from base 1. In the germline V gene (reference sequence), CDR1 corresponds to LGHDT and CDR2 to YNNKEL. V and J lose 5 bases and 4 bases, and a span of 11 bases separates them. What the authors observed across the whole study: DPC sensitization did not change how many TCRs were above 1 in 1000 frequency, and no evidence was found of alterations in global repertoire structure. After repeated subsampling, changes were observed in the strength of the expansion versus patch-test correlation and in the threshold at which the correlation became significant. Alopecia, a presumed autoimmune disease, was present in all patients, so the immune response of the patients might differ from that of healthy individuals. Expanded TCRs formed significantly more large CDR3 similarity clusters than pre-sensitization or healthy control sets, consistent with antigen-driven responses. The number of PT1 expanded TCRs positively correlated with patch test score, significant at thresholds 8, 16 and 32 but not 4.

Reading the label with the study, this specimen's time point is: pre-sensitization, week 0. This specimen's treatment or condition label, per the study, means: therapeutic diphenylcyclopropenone sensitization with weekly scalp DPC. Blood at each patch-test visit was drawn before the patch test was applied. Patients were eligible if aged 18 to 70, diagnosed with alopecia and judged suitable for DPC therapy, and pregnant patients were excluded. Unfractionated whole blood was collected in Tempus Blood RNA tubes, and total RNA was extracted from that blood. This clonotype was picked up a small number of times. Its antigen specificity is not known. Per-nucleotide qualities are absent, and no much larger clonotype sits a single base away. The method behind the library was RACE. The sequencing machine was a NextSeq 500. Library preparation attached unique molecular identifiers to individual cDNA molecules for quantitative, reproducible TCR counting. Both TCR alpha and TCR beta chains were sequenced from each blood RNA sample. Processing in the source paper ran as follows. The median number of TCRs per sample was approximately 96,000, ranging from roughly 23,224 to 690,600. V, J and CDR3 annotation of the TCR reads was carried out using the Decombinator software suite. To make PS versus PT1 abundance plots, every sample was subsampled to the same number of TCRs (28,000). TCRs were defined as expanded if absent before sensitization and observed at least eight times at the 2-week time point. TCRdb trimmed the raw reads at Q25, called clones with MiXCR and kept productive beta chains. Rows merge per CDR3 protein into single entries with the most common DNA and genes. The V and J calls here are based on TCRdb, not the publication. In this sample the table shows 250,000 or so distinct CDR3 sequences, 7.5% to 8% of which occur a single time. The top ten constitute about 1.2% of the sample.

The sequence was collected from a man aged 18 to 29 with alopecia areata. Some clones in this sample may be carry-over from other donors' samples. The chain links TRBV3-1 with TRBJ1-1; confidence is insufficient to name the D gene. Source: whole blood, taken in connection with sensitization to the hapten diphenylcyclopropenone (DPC). Read as DNA, the sequence is TGTGCCAGCAGCGCCCCCCATTCCACTGAAGCTTTCTTT. Its protein is CASSAPHSTEAFF.